These 8 T cell receptor beta chains came from one sample sequenced in a study of identical twins. One entry per CDR3 protein results from TCRdb running MiXCR on the 5' RACE reads. The data show around 1.7 million distinct CDR3 sequences, with under 35% seen just once and about 0.27% held by the top ten. The sequenced sample consisted of cord blood. All receptors derive from a newborn girl in good health.

This clonotype was observed a few times. V is TRBV28 and J is TRBJ2-7; 9 bases fit TRBD1. Germline values: CDR1 MDHEN, CDR2 SYDVKM. The CDR3 covers 15 residues. J gave up 4 bases and V 8 bases, and 12 bases lay outside the gene matches. CDR3 sequence reads: CASGGSGTGPYEQYF. The CDR3 bases are TGTGCCAGCGGAGGTTCCGGGACAGGGCCTTACGAGCAGTACTTC.

Turning to this clonotype: Germline and junction disagree at one end, which may indicate a read error. V usage is TRBV5-1 and J usage is TRBJ2-1; TRBD2 might be the D (7 bases). Germline loops: CDR1 SGHRS, CDR2 YFSETQ. The CDR3 is 16 residues long. The CDR3 loop is CASSAWAGAPRDERFF. In DNA form, the CDR3 reads TGCGCCAGCAGCGCGTGGGCGGGGGCCCCTAGGGATGAGCGGTTCTTC. Supplemented by reference TRBV5-1 and TRBJ2-1, the full variable domain reads KAGVTQTPRYLIKTRGQQVTLSCSPISGHRSVSWYQQTPGQGLQFLFEYFSETQRNKGNFPGRFSGRQFSNSRSEMNVSTLELGDSALYLCASSAWAGAPRDERFFGPGTRLTVL.

The chain carries TRBV20-1 and TRBJ1-3; D may be TRBD1 (6 bases). This CDR3 spans 14 amino acids. The germline V gene has CDR1 DFQATT and CDR2 SNEGSKA (reference sequence). V lost 6 bases and J 0 bases, leaving 12 bases between the germline ends. The CDR3 loop is CSAIDRSSGNTIYF. CDR3 coding DNA: TGCAGTGCAATCGACAGGAGCTCTGGAAACACCATATATTTT.

V and J are TRBV7-2 and TRBJ1-2; maybe TRBD1 (6 bases). The V and J ends lost 2 bases and 3 bases respectively, with 13 bases between them. Germline-derived CDR1 and CDR2 are SGHTA and FQGNSA. The CDR3 covers 15 residues. The CDR3 region has the DNA TGTGCCAGCAGCTTATATCGGAGGGGGGACTATGGCTACACCTTC. It specifies CASSLYRRGDYGYTF.

This clonotype was picked up a small number of times. The rearrangement uses TRBV6-2 or TRBV6-3 and TRBJ2-7; 8 nucleotides align to TRBD2. The CDR3 has 14 residues. The trim removed 2 bases at V and 7 bases at J, leaving 7 bases unmatched. Germline V lookup: CDR1 MNHEY, CDR2 SVGEGT. In DNA, the CDR3 is TGTGCCAGCAGTTACGTCCGGGAGGGTAGGGAGCAGTACTTC. This translates into CASSYVREGREQYF.

This rearrangement joins TRBV5-1 to TRBJ2-4, with 7 bases identical to TRBD2. The J call is in doubt because the DNA end fits TRBJ2-7 better. Germline-derived CDR1 and CDR2 are SGHRS and YFSETQ. The length of the CDR3 is 15 residues. The CDR3 region has the DNA TGCGCCAGCAGCTTGCGGCCTAGCGGAGCCTACGAGCAGTACTTC. Protein sequence: CASSLRPSGAYEQYF.

This clonotype was seen at least ten times. The DNA of the CDR3 is TGCAGCGTTGAAGGGACAGGGGTTTATGAGCAGTTCTTC. It specifies CSVEGTGVYEQFF. This sequence joins TRBV29-1 and TRBJ2-1; 9 nucleotides match TRBD1. CDR3 length equals 13 residues. Trimming took 1 base from V and 8 from J; bases not matched to a gene: 3. CDR1 is SQVTM, CDR2 ANQGSEA, per germline.

This clonotype was seen many times. DNA of the CDR3: TGTGCCAGCAGTTACGGCGCTAACTATGGCTACACCTTC. Its protein product is CASSYGANYGYTF. The chain has TRBV6-5 and TRBJ1-2; D is unclear. Germline CDR1 MNHEY, CDR2 SVGAGI. The CDR3 extends over 13 amino acids. V gave up 2 bases and J gave up 0 bases, with 4 bases separating them.